The text below deals with one T cell receptor (beta chain). The CDR3 runs to 15 residues. V shed 5 bases and J 8 bases; nucleotides not matched to a gene: 13. Germline CDR1 reads SGHTA; CDR2 reads FQGNSA. The data belong to a study of blood T cell repertoires in COVID-19. In the study overall: Specimens from acute and convalescent COVID-19 originated in the United States, Italy and Spain.

Seattle's cohort entered during active infection and was followed longitudinally. In the authors' methods: Scientists estimated how many nucleated cells there were by amplifying reference gene primers. Method: immunoSEQ multiplex PCR; TCRdb's copy keeps in-frame clones and lacks some. That table is the source of V, J and clone size, and D and trimming were worked out from the DNA. The repertoire holds over 55,000 clones, with about 80% as singletons. Specimen: peripheral blood. The chain has TRBV7-2 and TRBJ1-2; 8 nucleotides line up with TRBD1. This TCR came from an elderly man with COVID-19, enrolled during active disease. For the CDR3, the DNA is TGTGCCAGCAGCGAGTCGACAGGGGCCGGTCTGGGCTACACCTTC. This codes for CASSESTGAGLGYTF. Looking up the rest from reference TRBV7-2 and TRBJ1-2 gives the full variable domain: GAGVSQSPSNKVTEKGKDVELRCDPISGHTALYWYRQSLGQGLEFLIYFQGNSAPDKSGLPSDRFSAERTGGSVSTLTIQRTQQEDSAVYLCASSESTGAGLGYTFGSGTRLTVV.